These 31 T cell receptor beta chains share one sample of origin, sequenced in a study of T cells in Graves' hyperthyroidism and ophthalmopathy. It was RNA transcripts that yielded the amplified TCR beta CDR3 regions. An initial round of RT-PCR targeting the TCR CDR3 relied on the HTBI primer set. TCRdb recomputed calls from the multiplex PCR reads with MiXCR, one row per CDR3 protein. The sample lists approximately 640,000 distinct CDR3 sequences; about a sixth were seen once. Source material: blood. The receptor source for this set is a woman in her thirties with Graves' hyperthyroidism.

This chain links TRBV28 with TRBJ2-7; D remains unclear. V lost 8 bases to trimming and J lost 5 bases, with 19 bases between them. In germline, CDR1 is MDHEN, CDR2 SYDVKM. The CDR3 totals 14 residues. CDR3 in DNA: TGTGCCAGCGGCAATCCCACACCGGTCCACGAGCAGTACTTC. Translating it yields CASGNPTPVHEQYF. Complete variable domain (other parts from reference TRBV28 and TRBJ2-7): DVKVTQSSRYLVKRTGEKVFLECVQDMDHENMFWYRQDPGLGLRLIYFSYDVKMKEKGDIPEGYSVSREKKERFSLILESASTNQTSMYLCASGNPTPVHEQYFGPGTRLTVT.

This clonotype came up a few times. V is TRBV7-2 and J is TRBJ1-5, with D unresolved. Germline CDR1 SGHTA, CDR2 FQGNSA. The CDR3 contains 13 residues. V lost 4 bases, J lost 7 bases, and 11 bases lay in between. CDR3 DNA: TGTGCCAGCAGCTCTTACATGGGACAGCCCCAGCATTTT. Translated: CASSSYMGQPQHF. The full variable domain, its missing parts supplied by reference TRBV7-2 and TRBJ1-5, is GAGVSQSPSNKVTEKGKDVELRCDPISGHTALYWYRQSLGQGLEFLIYFQGNSAPDKSGLPSDRFSAERTGGSVSTLTIQRTQQEDSAVYLCASSSYMGQPQHFGDGTRLSIL.

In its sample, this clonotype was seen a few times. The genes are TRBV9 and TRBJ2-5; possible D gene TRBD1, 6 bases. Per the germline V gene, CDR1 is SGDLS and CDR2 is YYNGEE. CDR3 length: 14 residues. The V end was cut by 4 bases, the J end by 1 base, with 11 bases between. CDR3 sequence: CASSKTGPQETQYF. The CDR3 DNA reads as TGTGCCAGCAGCAAGACAGGACCCCAAGAGACCCAGTACTTC.

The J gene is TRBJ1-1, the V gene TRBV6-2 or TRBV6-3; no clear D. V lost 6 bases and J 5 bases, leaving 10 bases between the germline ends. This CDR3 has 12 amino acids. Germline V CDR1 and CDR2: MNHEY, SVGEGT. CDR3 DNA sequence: TGTGCCAGCAGCGACACGTGGACTGAAGCTTTCTTT. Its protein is CASSDTWTEAFF.

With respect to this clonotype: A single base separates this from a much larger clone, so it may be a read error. CDR3 residues: CASSYVRVQETQYF. CDR3 DNA: TGTGCCAGCAGTTACGTAAGGGTCCAAGAGACCCAGTACTTC. The gene calls are TRBV6-2 or TRBV6-3 and TRBJ2-5; D is undetermined. The V gene lost 2 bases and the J gene lost 1 base, with 8 bases spanning the gap. The CDR3 length is 14 residues. Germline V CDR1 and CDR2: MNHEY, SVGEGT.

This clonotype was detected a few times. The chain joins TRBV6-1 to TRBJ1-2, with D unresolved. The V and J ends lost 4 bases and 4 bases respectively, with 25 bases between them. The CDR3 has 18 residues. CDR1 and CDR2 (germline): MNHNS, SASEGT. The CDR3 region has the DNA TGTGCCAGCAGTGGACCCTTCCACCCTGACCCTCGAGGCTATGGCTACACCTTC. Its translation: CASSGPFHPDPRGYGYTF.

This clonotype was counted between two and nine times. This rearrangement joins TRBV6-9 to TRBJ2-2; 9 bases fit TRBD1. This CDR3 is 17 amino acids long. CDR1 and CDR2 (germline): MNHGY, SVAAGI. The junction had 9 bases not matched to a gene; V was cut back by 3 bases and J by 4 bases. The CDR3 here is CASSYYPGTGITGELFF. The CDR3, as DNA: TGTGCCAGCAGTTACTACCCTGGGACAGGGATCACCGGGGAGCTGTTTTTT.

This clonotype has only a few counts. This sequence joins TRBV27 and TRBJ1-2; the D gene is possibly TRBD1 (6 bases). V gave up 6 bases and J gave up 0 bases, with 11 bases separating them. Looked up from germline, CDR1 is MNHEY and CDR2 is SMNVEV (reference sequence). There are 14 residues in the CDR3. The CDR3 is CASRGGGTNYGYTF. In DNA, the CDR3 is TGTGCCAGCAGGGGGGGCGGGACTAACTATGGCTACACCTTC.

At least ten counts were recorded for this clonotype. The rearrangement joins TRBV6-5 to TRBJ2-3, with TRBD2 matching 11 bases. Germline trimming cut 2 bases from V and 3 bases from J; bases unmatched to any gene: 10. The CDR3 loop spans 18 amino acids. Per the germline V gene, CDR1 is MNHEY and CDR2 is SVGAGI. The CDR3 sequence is CASSYSYSGRAGTDTQYF. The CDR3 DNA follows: TGTGCCAGCAGTTACAGCTATAGCGGGAGGGCCGGAACAGATACGCAGTATTTT.

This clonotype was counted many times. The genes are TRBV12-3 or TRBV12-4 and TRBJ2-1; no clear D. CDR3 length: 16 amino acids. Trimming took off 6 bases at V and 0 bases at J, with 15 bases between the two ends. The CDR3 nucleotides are TGTGCCAGCAGCCCTGTTTTATTACTCTCCTACAATGAGCAGTTCTTC. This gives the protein CASSPVLLLSYNEQFF.

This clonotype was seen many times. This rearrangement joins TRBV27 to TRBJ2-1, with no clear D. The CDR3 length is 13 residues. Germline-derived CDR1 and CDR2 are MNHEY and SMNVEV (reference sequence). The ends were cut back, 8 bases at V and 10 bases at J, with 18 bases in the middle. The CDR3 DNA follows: TGTGCCAGCGTAAACATAGTCTTAGGGGAGCAGTTCTTC. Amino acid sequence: CASVNIVLGEQFF.

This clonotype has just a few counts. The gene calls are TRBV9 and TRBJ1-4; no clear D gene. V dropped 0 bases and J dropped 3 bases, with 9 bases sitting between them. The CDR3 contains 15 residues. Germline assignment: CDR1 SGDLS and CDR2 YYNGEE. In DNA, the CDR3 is TGTGCCAGCAGCGTAGGCGGGAGTGCTAATGAAAAACTGTTTTTT. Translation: CASSVGGSANEKLFF.

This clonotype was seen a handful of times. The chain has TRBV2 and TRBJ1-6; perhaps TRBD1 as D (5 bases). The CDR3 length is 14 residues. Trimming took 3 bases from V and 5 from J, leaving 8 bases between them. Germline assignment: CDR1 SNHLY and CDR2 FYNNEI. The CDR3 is CASSETVHNSPLHF. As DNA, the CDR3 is TGTGCCAGCAGTGAGACAGTACATAATTCACCCCTCCACTTT.

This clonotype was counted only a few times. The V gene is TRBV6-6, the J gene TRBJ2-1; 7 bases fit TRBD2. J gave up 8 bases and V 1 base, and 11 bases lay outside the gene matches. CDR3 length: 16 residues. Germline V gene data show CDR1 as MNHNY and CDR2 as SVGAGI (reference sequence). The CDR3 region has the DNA TGTGCCAGCAGTTACTTTGCGGGAGTAAGGGAGGATGAGCAGTTCTTC. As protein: CASSYFAGVREDEQFF.

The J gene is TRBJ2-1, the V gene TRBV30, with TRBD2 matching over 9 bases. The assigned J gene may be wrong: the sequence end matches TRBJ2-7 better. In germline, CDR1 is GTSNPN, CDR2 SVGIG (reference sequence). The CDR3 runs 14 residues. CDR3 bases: TGTGCCTGGAGTGGTAGCGGGAGAGGCAATGAGCAGTACTTC. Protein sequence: CAWSGSGRGNEQYF.

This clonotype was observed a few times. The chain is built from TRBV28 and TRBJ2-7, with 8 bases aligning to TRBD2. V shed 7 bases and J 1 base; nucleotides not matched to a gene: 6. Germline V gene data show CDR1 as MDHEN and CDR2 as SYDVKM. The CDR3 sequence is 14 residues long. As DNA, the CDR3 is TGTGCCAGCAACCCCGGGGGGGTTTCCTACGAGCAGTACTTC. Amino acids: CASNPGGVSYEQYF.

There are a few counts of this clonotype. The CDR3 sequence is CASNTEQGDEQYF. The CDR3 DNA reads TGCGCCAGCAACACGGAACAGGGGGACGAGCAGTACTTC. This sequence joins TRBV5-1 and TRBJ2-7, with 8 bases lining up with TRBD1. The germline V gene has CDR1 SGHRS and CDR2 YFSETQ. Unmatched junction bases numbered 7, after V lost 6 bases and J lost 5 bases. The CDR3 extends over 13 amino acids.

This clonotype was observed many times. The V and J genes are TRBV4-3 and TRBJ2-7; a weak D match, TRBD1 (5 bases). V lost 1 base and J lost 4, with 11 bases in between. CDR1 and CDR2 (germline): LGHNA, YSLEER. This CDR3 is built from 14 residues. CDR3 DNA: TGCGCCAGCAGCCAAGTTGCAGGGCGATACGAGCAGTACTTC. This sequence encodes CASSQVAGRYEQYF.

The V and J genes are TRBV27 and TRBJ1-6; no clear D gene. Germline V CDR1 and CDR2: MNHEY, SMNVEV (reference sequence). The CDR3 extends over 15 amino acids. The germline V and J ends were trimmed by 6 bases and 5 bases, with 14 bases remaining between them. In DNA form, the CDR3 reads TGTGCCAGCAGCATCTCAGTCCTCCATAATTCACCCCTCCACTTT. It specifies CASSISVLHNSPLHF.

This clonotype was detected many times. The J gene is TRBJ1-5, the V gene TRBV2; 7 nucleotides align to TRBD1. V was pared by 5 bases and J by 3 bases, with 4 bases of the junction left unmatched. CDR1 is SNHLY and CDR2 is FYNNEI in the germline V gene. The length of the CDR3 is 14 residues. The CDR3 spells CASSITGVNQPQHF. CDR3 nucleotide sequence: TGTGCCAGCAGTATAACAGGGGTCAATCAGCCCCAGCATTTT.

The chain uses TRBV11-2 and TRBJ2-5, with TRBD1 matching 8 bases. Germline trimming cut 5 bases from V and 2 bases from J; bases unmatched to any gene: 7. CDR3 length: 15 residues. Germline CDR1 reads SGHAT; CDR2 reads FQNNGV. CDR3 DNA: TGTGCCAGCAGCGCGCGGGACAGGCCACAAGAGACCCAGTACTTC. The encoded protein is CASSARDRPQETQYF.

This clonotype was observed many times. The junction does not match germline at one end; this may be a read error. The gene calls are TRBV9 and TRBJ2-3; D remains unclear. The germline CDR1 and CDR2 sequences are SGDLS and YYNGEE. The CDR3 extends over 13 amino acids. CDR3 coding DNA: TGCGCCAGCAGTGTAGGCAGCACAGATACGCAGTATTTT. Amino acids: CASSVGSTDTQYF.

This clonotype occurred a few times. The CDR3 DNA reads as TGTGCCAGCTCCCAGGGGGGCATCAATGAGCAGTTCTTC. This translates into CASSQGGINEQFF. The rearrangement uses TRBV18 and TRBJ2-1; tentatively, D is TRBD1 (7 bases). From germline, CDR1 is KGHSH and CDR2 LQKENI. Between the trimmed V and J ends, which lost 6 bases and 6 bases, there was a span of 12 bases. The CDR3 sequence is 13 residues long.

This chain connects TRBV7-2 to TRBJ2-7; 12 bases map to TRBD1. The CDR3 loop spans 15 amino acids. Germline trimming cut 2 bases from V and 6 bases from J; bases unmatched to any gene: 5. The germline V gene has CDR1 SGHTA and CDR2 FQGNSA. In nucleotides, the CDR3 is TGTGCCAGCAGCTTAAGGGACAGGGGGCGCCTCGAGCAGTACTTC. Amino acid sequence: CASSLRDRGRLEQYF.

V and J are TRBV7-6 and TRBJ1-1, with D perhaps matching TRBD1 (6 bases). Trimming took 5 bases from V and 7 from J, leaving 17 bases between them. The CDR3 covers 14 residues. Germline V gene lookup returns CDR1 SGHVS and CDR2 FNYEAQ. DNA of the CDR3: TGTGCCAGCAGCCAGAACTCTGGGGGCCGTGAAGCTTTCTTT. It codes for CASSQNSGGREAFF.

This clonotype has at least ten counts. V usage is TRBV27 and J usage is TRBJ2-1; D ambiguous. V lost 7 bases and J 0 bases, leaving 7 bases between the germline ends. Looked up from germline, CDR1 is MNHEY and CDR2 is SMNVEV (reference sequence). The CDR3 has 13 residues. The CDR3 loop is CASKASSYNEQFF. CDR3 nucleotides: TGTGCCAGCAAGGCCAGCTCCTACAATGAGCAGTTCTTC.

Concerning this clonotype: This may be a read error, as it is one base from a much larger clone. The CDR3 region is CARSQDAGSYEQYF. CDR3 sequence (DNA): TGTGCCCGCAGCCAAGACGCCGGTTCCTACGAGCAGTACTTC. The chain links TRBV3-1 to TRBJ2-7; D not resolved. Per germline, CDR1 LGHDT and CDR2 YNNKEL (reference sequence). The CDR3 length is 14 residues.

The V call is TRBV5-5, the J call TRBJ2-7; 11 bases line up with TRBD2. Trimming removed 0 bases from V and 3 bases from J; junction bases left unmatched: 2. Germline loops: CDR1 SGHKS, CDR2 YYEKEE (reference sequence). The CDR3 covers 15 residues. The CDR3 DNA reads TGTGCCAGCAGCTTGGGGGGACTAGCGGACTACGAGCAGTACTTC. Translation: CASSLGGLADYEQYF.

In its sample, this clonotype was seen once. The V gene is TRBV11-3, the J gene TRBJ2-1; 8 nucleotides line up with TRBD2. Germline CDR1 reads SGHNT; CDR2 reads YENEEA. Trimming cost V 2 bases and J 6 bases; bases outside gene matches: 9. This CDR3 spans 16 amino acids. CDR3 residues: CASSLTSGLGFNEQFF. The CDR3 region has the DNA TGTGCCAGCAGCTTAACCTCGGGACTAGGTTTCAATGAGCAGTTCTTC.

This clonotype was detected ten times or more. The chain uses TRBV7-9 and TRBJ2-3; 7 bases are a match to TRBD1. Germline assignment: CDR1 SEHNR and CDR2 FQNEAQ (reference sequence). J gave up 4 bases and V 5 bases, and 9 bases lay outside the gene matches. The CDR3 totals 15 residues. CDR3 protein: CASSLRDRGSDTQYF. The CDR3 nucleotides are TGTGCCAGCAGCCTACGGGACAGAGGGTCAGATACGCAGTATTTT.

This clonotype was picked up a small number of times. The CDR3 nucleotides read TGTGCCAGCAGTTCTTTGGGCGGGGTCAGCTCCTACAATGAGCAGTTCTTC. Protein: CASSSLGGVSSYNEQFF. This chain joins TRBV27 and TRBJ2-1, with a tentative D call TRBD2 (6 bases). The CDR3 consists of 17 residues. Trimming cost V 4 bases and J 0 bases, with 16 bases left between them. Germline V CDR1 and CDR2: MNHEY, SMNVEV (reference sequence).